A selection of T cell receptor beta chains follows, all from one sample in a study of cytotoxic CD8 clonotypes in ibrutinib-treated CLL. Generated by immunoSEQ multiplex PCR, the TCRdb table keeps only in-frame clones and is missing some. The data contain 90,000 to 150,000 clones, 45% to 65% of them singletons. The sample was PBMCs, taken after 24 months of ibrutinib treatment. The receptors were gathered from a human donor with chronic lymphocytic leukemia. The CDR3 runs from the conserved cysteine through the conserved F or W. The order of the fields is clone size, D gene, V gene, J gene, CDR3 DNA, CDR3 protein. D genes are given only for firm matches. Expanded clones get a size class; other rows say once, few or many, or leave the size out.

clone_size: many
d_call: .
v_call: TRBV19
j_call: TRBJ1-6
cdr3_nt: TGTGCCAGTAGTCCGGGTGCCAATTCACCCCTCCACTTT
cdr3_aa: CASSPGANSPLHF

clone_size: .
d_call: TRBD2
v_call: TRBV7-3
j_call: TRBJ2-1
cdr3_nt: TGTGCCAGCAGCCCTTACGCGGGGGGCTCCTACAATGAGCAGTTCTTC
cdr3_aa: CASSPYAGGSYNEQFF

clone_size: few
d_call: .
v_call: TRBV7-3
j_call: TRBJ1-5
cdr3_nt: TGTGCCAGCAGTATCCGGTTCAGGGGACACAATCAGCCCCAGCATTTT
cdr3_aa: CASSIRFRGHNQPQHF

clone_size: .
d_call: .
v_call: TRBV4-1
j_call: TRBJ2-3
cdr3_nt: TGCGCCAGCAGCCTTACTAGCACAGATACGCAGTATTTT
cdr3_aa: CASSLTSTDTQYF

clone_size: few
d_call: TRBD1
v_call: TRBV6-1
j_call: TRBJ1-2
cdr3_nt: TGTGCCAGCAGTGAAGGTGGGACAGGGGGTCGCCAGGGCTACACCTTC
cdr3_aa: CASSEGGTGGRQGYTF

clone_size: few
d_call: TRBD1
v_call: TRBV19
j_call: TRBJ2-7
cdr3_nt: TGTGCCAGTACGGGGACCGAAGGGGGCTACGGCGAGCAGTACTTC
cdr3_aa: CASTGTEGGYGEQYF

clone_size: .
d_call: .
v_call: TRBV30
j_call: TRBJ1-5
cdr3_nt: TGTGCCTGGGGCAGGGAGGGCAATCAGCCCCAGCATTTT
cdr3_aa: CAWGREGNQPQHF

clone_size: .
d_call: TRBD2
v_call: TRBV19
j_call: TRBJ2-5
cdr3_nt: TGTGCCAGTAGTAGACGACTAGCGGGGGGGCCAACTGAGACCCAGTACTTC
cdr3_aa: CASSRRLAGGPTETQYF

clone_size: few
d_call: .
v_call: TRBV15
j_call: TRBJ1-6
cdr3_nt: TGTGCCACCAGCAGAGGACAGGATAATTCACCCCTCCACTTT
cdr3_aa: CATSRGQDNSPLHF

clone_size: .
d_call: .
v_call: TRBV9
j_call: TRBJ1-2
cdr3_nt: TGTGCCAGCAGCCCACTGGGGGGCCGGGGCTACACCTTC
cdr3_aa: CASSPLGGRGYTF

clone_size: .
d_call: .
v_call: TRBV29-1
j_call: TRBJ2-4
cdr3_nt: TGCAGCGTTAGGACAGACCTAAACATTCAGTACTTC
cdr3_aa: CSVRTDLNIQYF

clone_size: .
d_call: .
v_call: TRBV25-1
j_call: TRBJ1-3
cdr3_nt: TGTGCCAGCAGTGATATCTACTCCCCTGGTCCCTCTGGAAACACCATATATTTT
cdr3_aa: CASSDIYSPGPSGNTIYF

clone_size: .
d_call: .
v_call: TRBV30
j_call: TRBJ2-7
cdr3_nt: TGTGCCTGGAGGAAGGACAAGGCCAACGAGCAGTACTTC
cdr3_aa: CAWRKDKANEQYF

clone_size: many
d_call: .
v_call: TRBV18
j_call: TRBJ1-2
cdr3_nt: TGTGCCAGCTCACCAGAGGTAGATGTTGGCTACACCTTC
cdr3_aa: CASSPEVDVGYTF

clone_size: .
d_call: .
v_call: TRBV27
j_call: TRBJ2-7
cdr3_nt: TGTGCCAGCAGTTTAGGAAGTAGCGGTTACGAGCAGTACTTC
cdr3_aa: CASSLGSSGYEQYF

clone_size: .
d_call: .
v_call: TRBV5-4
j_call: TRBJ1-1
cdr3_nt: TGTGCCAGCAGCTGGGACGGACAGAAGAACACTGAAGCTTTCTTT
cdr3_aa: CASSWDGQKNTEAFF

clone_size: .
d_call: TRBD1
v_call: TRBV4-3
j_call: TRBJ1-4
cdr3_nt: TGCGCCAGCAGCCAAGGGACCCAAAGAACAGGGGAGGAACTGTTTTTT
cdr3_aa: CASSQGTQRTGEELFF

clone_size: few
d_call: TRBD2
v_call: TRBV19
j_call: TRBJ2-3
cdr3_nt: TGTGCCAGTAGTCTCGGACTAGCGGGGGGTGAGGGTACGCAGTATTTT
cdr3_aa: CASSLGLAGGEGTQYF

clone_size: .
d_call: .
v_call: TRBV11-3
j_call: TRBJ2-7
cdr3_nt: TGTGCCAGCAGCTTAGGCGACACAGGATACGAGCAGTACTTC
cdr3_aa: CASSLGDTGYEQYF

clone_size: .
d_call: .
v_call: TRBV5-6
j_call: TRBJ1-6
cdr3_nt: TGTGCCAGCAGCCCGGGGCCCAACAAACAATATAATTCACCCCTCCACTTT
cdr3_aa: CASSPGPNKQYNSPLHF

clone_size: .
d_call: .
v_call: TRBV29-1
j_call: TRBJ2-2
cdr3_nt: TGCAGCGTTCGTCGGGCCTACACCGGGGAGCTGTTTTTT
cdr3_aa: CSVRRAYTGELFF

clone_size: few
d_call: TRBD1
v_call: TRBV10-3
j_call: TRBJ2-7
cdr3_nt: TGTGCCACCGGGACAGGGGGCATCTACGAGCAGTACTTC
cdr3_aa: CATGTGGIYEQYF

clone_size: .
d_call: .
v_call: TRBV14
j_call: TRBJ2-3
cdr3_nt: TGTGCCAGCAGCCCCCATAGTCTAAGGGCCACAGATACGCAGTATTTT
cdr3_aa: CASSPHSLRATDTQYF

clone_size: .
d_call: .
v_call: TRBV5-6
j_call: TRBJ2-3
cdr3_nt: TGTGCCAGCAGCCCTGCCCTCTCCCCAGATACGCAGTATTTT
cdr3_aa: CASSPALSPDTQYF

clone_size: .
d_call: TRBD2
v_call: TRBV14
j_call: TRBJ2-1
cdr3_nt: TGTGCCAGCAGCCCTAGCGGGGCGAATGAGCAGTTCTTC
cdr3_aa: CASSPSGANEQFF

clone_size: .
d_call: .
v_call: TRBV10-3
j_call: TRBJ1-1
cdr3_nt: TGTGCCATCAGTGAGGAAAACACTGAAGCTTTCTTT
cdr3_aa: CAISEENTEAFF

clone_size: .
d_call: TRBD2
v_call: TRBV19
j_call: TRBJ2-3
cdr3_nt: TGTGCCAGCACACTAGCGGGGGGGAGCACAGATACGCAGTATTTT
cdr3_aa: CASTLAGGSTDTQYF

clone_size: .
d_call: .
v_call: TRBV7-9
j_call: TRBJ1-1
cdr3_nt: TGTGCCAGCAGCTTTTCGGGAGCTAGGGAAGCTTTCTTT
cdr3_aa: CASSFSGAREAFF

clone_size: .
d_call: TRBD1
v_call: TRBV6-5
j_call: TRBJ1-1
cdr3_nt: TGTGCCAGCAGTTACGTGACAGGGGCCACTGAAGCTTTCTTT
cdr3_aa: CASSYVTGATEAFF

clone_size: .
d_call: TRBD1
v_call: TRBV19
j_call: TRBJ1-6
cdr3_nt: TGTGCCAGTAAGACAGGGGATAATTCACCCCTCCACTTT
cdr3_aa: CASKTGDNSPLHF

clone_size: .
d_call: TRBD2
v_call: TRBV5-1
j_call: TRBJ2-3
cdr3_nt: TGCGCCAGCAGGACTAGCGGGGCCACAGATACGCAGTATTTT
cdr3_aa: CASRTSGATDTQYF

clone_size: .
d_call: .
v_call: TRBV21-1
j_call: TRBJ2-1
cdr3_nt: TGTGCCAGCAGCATCGGACTAGCGGGGGCCTGGGAGGGCTACAATGAGCAGTTCTTC
cdr3_aa: CASSIGLAGAWEGYNEQFF

clone_size: .
d_call: .
v_call: TRBV30
j_call: TRBJ1-5
cdr3_nt: TGTGCCTGGAGTGAAACCGTATCCTATAGCAATCAGCCCCAGCATTTT
cdr3_aa: CAWSETVSYSNQPQHF

clone_size: .
d_call: .
v_call: TRBV19
j_call: TRBJ2-1
cdr3_nt: TGTGCCAGTAGCTACAGTACCGAGCAGTTCTTC
cdr3_aa: CASSYSTEQFF

clone_size: .
d_call: .
v_call: TRBV28
j_call: TRBJ1-1
cdr3_nt: TGTGCCAGCAGTCCAACAGGGATGAAGGACACTGAAGCTTTCTTT
cdr3_aa: CASSPTGMKDTEAFF

clone_size: .
d_call: .
v_call: TRBV7-8
j_call: TRBJ1-2
cdr3_nt: TGTGCCAGCAGCTTAAGAGCCCCCAACTATGGCTACACCTTC
cdr3_aa: CASSLRAPNYGYTF

clone_size: .
d_call: .
v_call: TRBV27
j_call: TRBJ2-7
cdr3_nt: TGTGCCAGCAGTCCCGTAATTTTAGGGTCCTACGAGCAGTACTTC
cdr3_aa: CASSPVILGSYEQYF

clone_size: few
d_call: TRBD2
v_call: TRBV28
j_call: TRBJ2-7
cdr3_nt: TGTGCCAGCAGTTTACGGGGGGTCTACGAGCAGTACTTC
cdr3_aa: CASSLRGVYEQYF

clone_size: .
d_call: .
v_call: TRBV29-1
j_call: TRBJ1-2
cdr3_nt: TGCAGCGTTGAAGATCTTCTGGGAACTAGTGGCTACACCTTC
cdr3_aa: CSVEDLLGTSGYTF

clone_size: .
d_call: .
v_call: TRBV19
j_call: TRBJ2-7
cdr3_nt: TGTGCCACCCGACATTTGGCGGGTTACGAGCAGTACTTC
cdr3_aa: CATRHLAGYEQYF

clone_size: .
d_call: .
v_call: TRBV5-1
j_call: TRBJ2-6
cdr3_nt: TGCGCCAGCAGCTTGGACATCTCTGGGGCCAACGTCCTGACTTTC
cdr3_aa: CASSLDISGANVLTF

clone_size: .
d_call: .
v_call: TRBV6-5
j_call: TRBJ2-1
cdr3_nt: TGTGCCAGCAGGAGGGTCCTTCACAATGAGCAGTTCTTC
cdr3_aa: CASRRVLHNEQFF

clone_size: .
d_call: TRBD1
v_call: TRBV29-1
j_call: TRBJ2-3
cdr3_nt: TGCAGCGTCGGACAGGGCACAGATACGCAGTATTTT
cdr3_aa: CSVGQGTDTQYF

clone_size: .
d_call: .
v_call: TRBV28
j_call: TRBJ1-6
cdr3_nt: TGTGCCAGCAGTCCGGACAGACGAGACTCACCCCTCCACTTT
cdr3_aa: CASSPDRRDSPLHF

clone_size: .
d_call: .
v_call: TRBV5-1
j_call: TRBJ2-3
cdr3_nt: TGCGCCAGCAGCACCATACCGCTAGCGGATACGCAGTATTTT
cdr3_aa: CASSTIPLADTQYF

clone_size: .
d_call: .
v_call: TRBV5-1
j_call: TRBJ1-2
cdr3_nt: TGCGCCAGCAACCCAGAGGGGAACTATGGCTACACCTTC
cdr3_aa: CASNPEGNYGYTF

clone_size: .
d_call: .
v_call: TRBV23-1
j_call: TRBJ1-1
cdr3_nt: TGCGCCAGCAGGGCGGGGCGCCGTCAAGCTTTCTTT
cdr3_aa: CASRAGRRQAFF

clone_size: .
d_call: .
v_call: TRBV10-3
j_call: TRBJ2-3
cdr3_nt: TGTGCCATCAGTGATTTTCCAGATACGCAGTATTTT
cdr3_aa: CAISDFPDTQYF

clone_size: .
d_call: TRBD1
v_call: TRBV25-1
j_call: TRBJ2-2
cdr3_nt: TGTGCCAGCAGTCAGACAGGGCCCAACACCGGGGAGCTGTTTTTT
cdr3_aa: CASSQTGPNTGELFF

clone_size: few
d_call: .
v_call: TRBV11-3
j_call: TRBJ1-5
cdr3_nt: TGTGCCAGCAGCTTAAACAGCAATCAGCCCCAGCATTTT
cdr3_aa: CASSLNSNQPQHF

clone_size: once
d_call: .
v_call: TRBV15
j_call: TRBJ2-7
cdr3_nt: TGTGCCACCAGCAGGGCCACCAATGACAAGCAGTACTTC
cdr3_aa: CATSRATNDKQYF

clone_size: .
d_call: .
v_call: TRBV29-1
j_call: TRBJ1-2
cdr3_nt: TGCAGCGTTGTCGGCAGCACAAAAAATAACTATGGCTACACCTTC
cdr3_aa: CSVVGSTKNNYGYTF

clone_size: .
d_call: TRBD1
v_call: TRBV27
j_call: TRBJ2-7
cdr3_nt: TGTGCCAGCAGCTCTGCGGGACAGGGGGCTTTCTACGAGCAGTACTTC
cdr3_aa: CASSSAGQGAFYEQYF

clone_size: .
d_call: TRBD1
v_call: TRBV7-6
j_call: TRBJ1-6
cdr3_nt: TGTGCCAGCAGCTTGACGGGACAGGGAAAAAATTCACCCCTCCACTTT
cdr3_aa: CASSLTGQGKNSPLHF

clone_size: .
d_call: .
v_call: TRBV5-6
j_call: TRBJ2-7
cdr3_nt: TGTGCCAGCAGTTACAGGGTCGGCGAGCAGTACTTC
cdr3_aa: CASSYRVGEQYF

clone_size: .
d_call: TRBD1
v_call: TRBV29-1
j_call: TRBJ1-1
cdr3_nt: TGCAGCATTAGCAGGGGGCTGAACACTGAAGCTTTCTTT
cdr3_aa: CSISRGLNTEAFF

clone_size: .
d_call: .
v_call: TRBV29-1
j_call: TRBJ1-1
cdr3_nt: TGCAGTGGTAAGGGCACTGAAGCTTTCTTT
cdr3_aa: CSGKGTEAFF

clone_size: .
d_call: .
v_call: TRBV2
j_call: TRBJ2-5
cdr3_nt: TGTGCCAGCAGCCAGCTACAAGAGACCCAGTACTTC
cdr3_aa: CASSQLQETQYF

clone_size: .
d_call: .
v_call: TRBV2
j_call: TRBJ2-2
cdr3_nt: TGTGCCAGCAGTGTCCGCAAGAACACCGGGGAGCTGTTTTTT
cdr3_aa: CASSVRKNTGELFF

clone_size: .
d_call: TRBD2
v_call: TRBV19
j_call: TRBJ2-1
cdr3_nt: TGTGCCAGTAGTATTACTGCTAGCGGGGGTCTCAATGAGCAGTTCTTC
cdr3_aa: CASSITASGGLNEQFF